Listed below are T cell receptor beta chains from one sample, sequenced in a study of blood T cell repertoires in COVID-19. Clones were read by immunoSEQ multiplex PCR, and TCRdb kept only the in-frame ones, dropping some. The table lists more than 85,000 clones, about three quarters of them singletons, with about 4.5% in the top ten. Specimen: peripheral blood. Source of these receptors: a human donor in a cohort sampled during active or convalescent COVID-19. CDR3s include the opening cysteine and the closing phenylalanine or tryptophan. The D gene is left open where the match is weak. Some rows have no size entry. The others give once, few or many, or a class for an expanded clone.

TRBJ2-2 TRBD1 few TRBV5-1 CASGTGTGDLSGELFF TGCGCCAGCGGGACGGGGACAGGGGATCTTAGCGGGGAGCTGTTTTTT
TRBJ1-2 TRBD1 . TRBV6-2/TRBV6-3 CASSEPGTGNYGYTF TGTGCCAGCAGCGAACCCGGGACAGGCAACTATGGCTACACCTTC
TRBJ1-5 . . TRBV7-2 CASSFGGFSNQPQHF TGTGCCAGCAGCTTCGGGGGATTTAGCAATCAGCCCCAGCATTTT
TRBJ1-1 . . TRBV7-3 CASSLGPMNTEAFF TGTGCCAGCAGCTTAGGCCCCATGAACACTGAAGCTTTCTTT
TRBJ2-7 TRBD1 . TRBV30 CAWSPGQALRSEQYF TGTGCCTGGAGTCCTGGACAGGCGTTACGTTCCGAGCAGTACTTC
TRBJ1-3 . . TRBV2 CASSPTAPGHGNTIYF TGTGCCAGCAGCCCTACCGCCCCTGGGCATGGAAACACCATATATTTT
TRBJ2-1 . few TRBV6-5 CASSYSEGNEQFF TGTGCCAGCAGTTACTCGGAGGGTAATGAGCAGTTCTTC
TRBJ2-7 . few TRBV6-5 CASSYSQGGPYEQYF TGTGCCAGCAGTTACTCTCAGGGGGGACCCTACGAGCAGTACTTC
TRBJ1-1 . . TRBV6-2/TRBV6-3 CASTPVARAYTEAFF TGTGCCAGCACCCCTGTGGCCAGGGCGTACACTGAAGCTTTCTTT
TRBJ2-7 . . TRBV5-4 CASRRQGYYEQYF TGTGCCAGCAGACGGCAGGGGTACTACGAGCAGTACTTC
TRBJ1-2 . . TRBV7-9 CASSLGTIYGYTF TGTGCCAGCAGCTTAGGGACAATCTATGGCTACACCTTC
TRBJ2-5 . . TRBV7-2 CASSQQSGTIQETQYF TGTGCCAGCAGCCAACAGAGCGGAACGATACAAGAGACCCAGTACTTC
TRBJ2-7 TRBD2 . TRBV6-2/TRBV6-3 CASSRTSGGNYEQYF TGTGCCAGCAGTCGGACTAGCGGGGGAAATTACGAGCAGTACTTC
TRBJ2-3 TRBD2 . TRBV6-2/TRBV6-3 CASSIAGNPTDTQYF TGTGCCAGCAGTATAGCGGGGAATCCCACAGATACGCAGTATTTT
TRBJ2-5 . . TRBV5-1 CASSINQETQYF TGCGCCAGCAGCATAAACCAAGAGACCCAGTACTTC
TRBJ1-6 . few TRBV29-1 CSACTNRNSPLHF TGCAGCGCCTGCACAAACAGGAATTCACCCCTCCACTTT
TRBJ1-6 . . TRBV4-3 CASSQYPGTPYNSPLHF TGCGCCAGCAGCCAATATCCCGGGACACCGTATAATTCACCCCTCCACTTT
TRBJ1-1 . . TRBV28 CVSKSGGENTEAFF TGTGTATCCAAGTCGGGGGGGGAGAACACTGAAGCTTTCTTT
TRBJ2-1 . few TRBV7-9 CASADSLSSYNEQFF TGTGCCAGCGCAGACAGTCTGAGCTCCTACAATGAGCAGTTCTTC
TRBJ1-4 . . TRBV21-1 CASFPTWWHRSLNEKLFF TGTGCCAGCTTCCCGACTTGGTGGCACCGGAGCCTTAATGAAAAACTGTTTTTT
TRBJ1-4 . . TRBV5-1 CASSLRATNEKLFF TGCGCCAGCAGCTTAAGAGCAACTAATGAAAAACTGTTTTTT
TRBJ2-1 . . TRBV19 CASSWRDGHNEQFF TGTGCCAGTAGTTGGAGGGACGGACACAATGAGCAGTTCTTC
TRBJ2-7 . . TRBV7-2 CASSFVATLYF TGTGCCAGCAGCTTCGTGGCCACATTATACTTC
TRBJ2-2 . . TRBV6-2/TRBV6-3 CASSYLRELFF TGTGCCAGCAGTTACCTCCGGGAGCTGTTTTTT
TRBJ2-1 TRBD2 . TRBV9 CASSAPGLAGVWNNEQFF TGTGCCAGCAGCGCCCCGGGACTAGCGGGAGTCTGGAACAATGAGCAGTTCTTC
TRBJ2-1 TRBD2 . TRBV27 CASRPTSGGSNEQFF TGTGCCAGCAGGCCCACTAGCGGTGGGTCGAATGAGCAGTTCTTC
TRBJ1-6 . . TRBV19 CASRVSEGLNSPLHF TGTGCCAGTAGAGTTTCGGAGGGGCTCAATTCACCCCTCCACTTT
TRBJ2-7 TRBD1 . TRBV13 CASSWYRGSYEQYF TGTGCCAGCAGCTGGTACAGGGGGAGTTACGAGCAGTACTTC
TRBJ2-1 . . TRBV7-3 CASSPGGTWQFF TGTGCCAGCAGCCCAGGGGGGACTTGGCAGTTCTTC
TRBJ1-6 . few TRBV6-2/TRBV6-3 CASSRVGSSYNSPLHF TGTGCCAGCAGTCGAGTTGGTAGCTCCTATAATTCACCCCTCCACTTT
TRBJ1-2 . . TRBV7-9 CASSLAFRQNYGYTF TGTGCCAGCAGCTTAGCGTTTAGACAGAACTATGGCTACACCTTC
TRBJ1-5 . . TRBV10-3 CAIGQGGNQPQHF TGTGCCATCGGACAAGGAGGCAATCAGCCCCAGCATTTT
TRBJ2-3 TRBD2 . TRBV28 CASSRLAGGGDTQYF TGTGCCAGCAGTCGGCTAGCGGGAGGGGGAGATACGCAGTATTTT
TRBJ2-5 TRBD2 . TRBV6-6 CASSPAPLAGGRESQYF TGTGCCAGCAGTCCCGCCCCTCTAGCGGGGGGGCGTGAGTCCCAGTACTTC
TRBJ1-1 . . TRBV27 CASRPDRSNTEAFF TGTGCCAGCAGACCTGACAGAAGTAACACTGAAGCTTTCTTT
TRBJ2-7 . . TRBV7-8 CASSLVRGAFYEQYF TGTGCCAGCAGCTTAGTGCGGGGTGCCTTCTACGAGCAGTACTTC
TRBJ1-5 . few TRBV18 CASSPGRGNQPQHF TGTGCCAGCTCACCCGGACGGGGAAATCAGCCCCAGCATTTT
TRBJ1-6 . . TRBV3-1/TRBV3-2 CASSDRSRYNSPLHF TGTGCCAGCAGCGACAGGTCCCGATATAATTCACCCCTCCACTTT
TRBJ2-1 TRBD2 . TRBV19 CASSSGLAGGPEQFF TGTGCCAGTAGTTCGGGACTAGCGGGGGGGCCTGAGCAGTTCTTC
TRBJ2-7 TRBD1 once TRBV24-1 CATSDPSPGTAKFWGNYEQYF TGTGCCACCAGTGACCCATCCCCTGGGACAGCCAAATTTTGGGGAAACTACGAGCAGTACTTC
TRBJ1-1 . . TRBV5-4 CASSLRGEDTEAFF TGTGCCAGCAGCTTACGAGGTGAGGACACTGAAGCTTTCTTT
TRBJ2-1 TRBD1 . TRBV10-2 CASSDLRGRYNEQFF TGCGCCAGCAGTGACTTGAGGGGGCGGTACAATGAGCAGTTCTTC
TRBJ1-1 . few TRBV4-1 CASSPRVATEAFF TGCGCCAGCAGTCCCAGGGTGGCCACTGAAGCTTTCTTT
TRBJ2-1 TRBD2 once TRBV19 CASSSLPTSGSYNEQFF TGTGCCAGTAGTAGCCTTCCGACTAGCGGGAGTTACAATGAGCAGTTCTTC
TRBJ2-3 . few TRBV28 CASSTRDGQKDTQYF TGTGCCAGCAGTACGCGGGACGGCCAGAAGGATACGCAGTATTTT